This T cell receptor beta chain was identified in a study of blood T cell repertoires in COVID-19. For the study at large: Acute and convalescent COVID-19 specimens originated in the United States, Italy and Spain. PBMCs, B-cell-depleted T cells, or T cells provided the cDNA or gDNA that made up the material.

The CDR3 contains 14 residues. Germline V gene lookup returns CDR1 LNHDA and CDR2 SQIVND (reference sequence). Trimming cost V 5 bases and J 2 bases; bases outside gene matches: 4. This table comes from immunoSEQ multiplex PCR, and its TCRdb copy is limited to in-frame clones, with some not included. The data contain a few hundred thousand clones, about four fifths of them singletons. Sequences were obtained from peripheral blood. The chain recombines TRBV19 with TRBJ1-2; 8 bases are a match to TRBD1. This clonotype was sampled from a young woman with acute or convalescent COVID-19. CDR3 in DNA: TGTGCCAGTAGTTTTGGACAGGGAAACTATGGCTACACCTTC. Translated: CASSFGQGNYGYTF.